Below, 17 T cell receptor beta chains from the same sample are listed, as sequenced in a study of control samples from healthy donors and cancer patients. Clones were sequenced by immunoSEQ multiplex PCR, and TCRdb holds only the in-frame ones, with some missing. The sample includes some 140,000 clones, around 94% of them seen just once. The sequenced sample was PBMCs. The receptors come from a man in his 60s with colorectal cancer.

The genes are TRBV11-2 and TRBJ1-1, with TRBD1 matching over 10 bases. CDR3 length equals 12 residues. Losses at the gene ends were 5 bases for V and 11 bases for J; bases not matched to a gene: 5. Germline V gives CDR1 SGHAT, CDR2 FQNNGV. The CDR3 spells CASSTGTGVAFF. DNA for the CDR3: TGTGCCAGCAGCACTGGGACAGGGGTGGCTTTCTTT.

The chain has TRBV2 and TRBJ1-1; D gene uncertain. The V gene's germline CDR1 is SNHLY and CDR2 FYNNEI. The V and J ends lost 4 bases and 7 bases respectively, with 10 bases between them. This CDR3 is 12 amino acids long. The CDR3 DNA reads TGTGCCAGCAGTGCCGAGAGTGATGAAGCTTTCTTT. Encoded protein: CASSAESDEAFF.

The V call is TRBV7-8, the J call TRBJ1-6, with 9 positions matching TRBD1. V lost 6 bases and J lost 7; bases outside the gene matches: 7. CDR1 is SGHVS, CDR2 FQNEAQ, per germline. The CDR3 runs to 15 residues. CDR3 coding DNA: TGTGCCAGCAGTTACGACAGGGGGAAGAATTCACCCCTCCACTTT. This translates into CASSYDRGKNSPLHF.

V is TRBV7-9 and J is TRBJ1-1; possible D gene TRBD1, 5 bases. Germline-derived CDR1 and CDR2 are SEHNR and FQNEAQ (reference sequence). V dropped 2 bases and J dropped 0 bases, with 7 bases sitting between them. CDR3 length: 14 residues. The CDR3 is CASSLQGLNTEAFF. CDR3 DNA: TGTGCCAGCAGCTTACAGGGCCTGAACACTGAAGCTTTCTTT.

This chain links TRBV19 with TRBJ1-6, with a possible D match to TRBD1 (5 bases). V was shortened by 4 bases and J by 4 bases, with 11 bases between the two germline ends. This CDR3 is built from 15 residues. Germline V lookup: CDR1 LNHDA, CDR2 SQIVND (reference sequence). This CDR3 is CASSTLGRYNSPLHF. The CDR3 region has the DNA TGTGCCAGTAGTACCTTGGGACGGTATAATTCACCCCTCCACTTT.

The chain uses TRBV19 and TRBJ1-5; the D gene is possibly TRBD1 (6 bases). V shed 5 bases and J shed 2 bases, with 13 bases lying between them. Germline V lookup: CDR1 LNHDA, CDR2 SQIVND (reference sequence). The CDR3 spans 15 residues. This CDR3 reads CASSLRAGGNQPQHF. For the CDR3, the DNA is TGTGCCAGTAGTCTACGGGCAGGGGGCAATCAGCCCCAGCATTTT.

This chain uses TRBV28 with TRBJ1-1, with D unresolved. The CDR3 has 15 amino acids. Trimming removed 6 bases from V and 1 base from J, with 15 bases in between. The germline V gene encodes CDR1 MDHEN and CDR2 SYDVKM. Here the CDR3 reads CASSAGPGSNTEAFF. CDR3 bases: TGTGCCAGCAGCGCGGGCCCGGGGTCGAACACTGAAGCTTTCTTT.

V usage is TRBV5-1 and J usage is TRBJ2-5; 7 positions match TRBD2. The CDR3 totals 15 residues. Looked up from germline, CDR1 is SGHRS and CDR2 is YFSETQ. The J segment lost 1 base and the V segment lost 3 bases, leaving 6 bases of the junction unmatched. CDR3 DNA sequence: TGCGCCAGCAGCTCGGCTCGGGGGGTCCAAGAGACCCAGTACTTC. Translating it yields CASSSARGVQETQYF.

This chain joins TRBV19 and TRBJ2-3, with D possibly being TRBD2 (5 bases). The germline gives CDR1 LNHDA, CDR2 SQIVND (reference sequence). V lost 6 bases, J lost 1 base, and 11 bases lay in between. CDR3 length: 14 amino acids. The CDR3: CASRREGGTDTQYF. In nucleotides, the CDR3 is TGTGCCAGTAGAAGAGAGGGCGGCACAGATACGCAGTATTTT. The full variable domain, completed using reference TRBV19 and TRBJ2-3, is DGGITQSPKYLFRKEGQNVTLSCEQNLNHDAMYWYRQDPGQGLRLIYYSQIVNDFQKGDIAEGYSVSREKKESFPLTVTSAQKNPTAFYLCASRREGGTDTQYFGPGTRLTVL.

This clone was recorded only once. V gene TRBV29-1 combines with J gene TRBJ2-2; the D is unclear. In germline, CDR1 is SQVTM, CDR2 ANQGSEA. The CDR3 is made up of 14 amino acids. V was cut by 5 bases and J by 1 base, with 11 bases left in between. Here the CDR3 reads CSVRKGGNTGELFF. In nucleotides, the CDR3 is TGCAGCGTTCGTAAGGGCGGGAACACCGGGGAGCTGTTTTTT.

V is TRBV9 and J is TRBJ1-4; TRBD1 aligns across 7 bases. This CDR3 contains 16 residues. The germline V gene has CDR1 SGDLS and CDR2 YYNGEE. Trimming removed 0 bases from V and 5 bases from J; junction bases left unmatched: 7. The chain's CDR3 is CASSVGLGQRNEKLFF. The DNA of the CDR3 is TGTGCCAGCAGCGTAGGTTTGGGACAGCGAAATGAAAAACTGTTTTTT.

This chain connects TRBV20-1 to TRBJ2-5, with no clear D. Germline V gene data show CDR1 as DFQATT and CDR2 as SNEGSKA (reference sequence). The CDR3 is 11 amino acids. The ends were cut back, 6 bases at V and 5 bases at J, with 10 bases in the middle. CDR3 region: CSADRSETQYF. The CDR3, as DNA: TGCAGTGCCGATAGGTCGGAGACCCAGTACTTC.

CDR3 amino acids: CASSRQGPMNTEAFF. The CDR3, as DNA: TGTGCCAGCAGTCGACAGGGGCCCATGAACACTGAAGCTTTCTTT. This chain uses TRBV2 with TRBJ1-1; 8 positions match TRBD1. This CDR3 is built from 15 residues. Germline loops: CDR1 SNHLY, CDR2 FYNNEI. Unmatched junction bases numbered 5, after V lost 5 bases and J lost 0 bases.

The chain uses TRBV4-1 and TRBJ1-5; weak D call: TRBD1 (6 bases). CDR1 MGHRA and CDR2 YSYEKL come from the germline V gene. V lost 3 bases, J lost 5 bases, and 14 bases lay in between. This CDR3 is 15 amino acids long. The CDR3 nucleotides read TGCGCCAGCAGCCACTCACAGGGTCCCCATCAGCCCCAGCATTTT. Residues: CASSHSQGPHQPQHF.

This chain uses TRBV28 with TRBJ2-7; 10 nucleotides line up with TRBD1. Germline V gene lookup returns CDR1 MDHEN and CDR2 SYDVKM. Trimming cost V 4 bases and J 6 bases; bases outside gene matches: 3. The CDR3 is 13 residues long. The CDR3 DNA is TGTGCCAGCAGTTCAGGACAGGGGGGCGAGCAGTACTTC. Protein sequence: CASSSGQGGEQYF.

This chain joins TRBV3-1 (or the pseudogene TRBV3-2) and TRBJ2-2, with D perhaps given as TRBD1 or TRBD2 (5 bases each). V was clipped by 5 bases and J by 4 bases, with 20 bases between them. Germline V CDR1 and CDR2: LGHDT, YNNKEL (reference sequence). The CDR3 extends over 17 amino acids. The CDR3 nucleotides are TGTGCCAGCAGCACACGCCGCCGGGACCTCTCCACCGGGGAGCTGTTTTTT. This translates into CASSTRRRDLSTGELFF.

The rearrangement links TRBV7-2 to TRBJ1-2, with D possibly TRBD1 on 6 matching bases. V was cut by 1 base and J by 7 bases, with 13 bases left in between. The CDR3 sequence is 14 residues long. From germline, CDR1 is SGHTA and CDR2 FQGNSA. Here the CDR3 DNA reads TGTGCCAGCAGCTTAGTTGGGGGGCACAGTGGCTACACCTTC. Translation: CASSLVGGHSGYTF.